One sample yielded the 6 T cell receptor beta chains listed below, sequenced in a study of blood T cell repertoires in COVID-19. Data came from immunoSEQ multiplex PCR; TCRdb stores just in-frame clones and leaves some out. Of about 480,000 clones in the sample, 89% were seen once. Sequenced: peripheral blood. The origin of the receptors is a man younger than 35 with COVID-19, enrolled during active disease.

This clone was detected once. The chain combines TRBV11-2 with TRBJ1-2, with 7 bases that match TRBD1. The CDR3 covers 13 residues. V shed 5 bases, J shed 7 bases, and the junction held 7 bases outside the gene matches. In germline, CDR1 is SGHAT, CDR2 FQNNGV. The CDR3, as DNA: TGTGCCAGCAGCAGTACAGGGGCAGTTGGCTACACCTTC. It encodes CASSSTGAVGYTF.

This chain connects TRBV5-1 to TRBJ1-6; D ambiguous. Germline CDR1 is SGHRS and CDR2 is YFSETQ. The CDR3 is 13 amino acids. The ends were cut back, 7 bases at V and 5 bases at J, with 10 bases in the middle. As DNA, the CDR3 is TGCGCCAGCGGCACAGATAATAATTCACCCCTCCACTTT. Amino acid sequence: CASGTDNNSPLHF. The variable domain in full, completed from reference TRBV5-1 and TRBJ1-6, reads KAGVTQTPRYLIKTRGQQVTLSCSPISGHRSVSWYQQTPGQGLQFLFEYFSETQRNKGNFPGRFSGRQFSNSRSEMNVSTLELGDSALYLCASGTDNNSPLHFGNGTRLTVT.

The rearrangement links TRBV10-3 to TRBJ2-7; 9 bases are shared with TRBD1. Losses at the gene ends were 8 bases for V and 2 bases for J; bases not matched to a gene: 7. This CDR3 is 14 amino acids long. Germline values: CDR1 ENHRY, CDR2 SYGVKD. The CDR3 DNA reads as TGTGCCATCGGGATACAGGGGGCCACCTACGAGCAGTACTTC. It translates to CAIGIQGATYEQYF.

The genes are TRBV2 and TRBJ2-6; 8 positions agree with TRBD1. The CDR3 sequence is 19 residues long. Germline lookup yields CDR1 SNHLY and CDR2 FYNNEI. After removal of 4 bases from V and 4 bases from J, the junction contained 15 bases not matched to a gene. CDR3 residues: CASSVLAGGRSLGANVLTF. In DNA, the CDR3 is TGTGCCAGCAGTGTTCTGGCAGGGGGCCGATCTCTGGGGGCCAACGTCCTGACTTTC.

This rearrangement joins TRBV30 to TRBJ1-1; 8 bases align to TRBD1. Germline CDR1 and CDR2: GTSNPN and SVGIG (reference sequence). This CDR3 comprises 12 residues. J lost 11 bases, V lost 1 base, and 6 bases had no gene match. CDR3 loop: CAWSARQGTAFF. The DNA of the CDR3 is TGTGCCTGGAGTGCTCGACAGGGGACGGCTTTCTTT.

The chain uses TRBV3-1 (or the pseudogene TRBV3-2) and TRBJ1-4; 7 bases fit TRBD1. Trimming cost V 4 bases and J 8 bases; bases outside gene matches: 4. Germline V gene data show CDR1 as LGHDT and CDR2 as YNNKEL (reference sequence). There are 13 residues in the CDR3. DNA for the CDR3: TGTGCCAGCAGCCCAGGGGGGAGGGAAAAACTGTTTTTT. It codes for CASSPGGREKLFF.